The 21 T cell receptor beta chains below were found in one sample sequenced in a study of OX40 agonist ivuxolimab in advanced cancers. Sequencing was performed with immunoSEQ multiplex PCR; in TCRdb, only in-frame clones are kept and a portion is missing. The sample holds roughly 65,000 clones, around 90% seen once. The sequencing here drew on CD4+ or CD8+ T cells sorted from blood, taken in a trial of the OX40 agonist ivuxolimab. These receptor sequences come from an adult with an advanced solid tumor such as melanoma, head and neck, liver or kidney cancer.

The table lists this clone with a few counts. J is TRBJ1-1 and V is TRBV2, with TRBD1 identical over 9 bases. Germline CDR1 reads SNHLY; CDR2 reads FYNNEI. The ends lost 4 bases at V and 4 bases at J; junction bases unmatched: 4. The CDR3 runs 14 residues. CDR3 DNA sequence: TGTGCCAGCAGTGGACAGGGGGTGATCACTGAAGCTTTCTTT. This sequence encodes CASSGQGVITEAFF.

The CDR3 loop is CASSFPSETQYF. CDR3 DNA: TGCGCCAGCAGCTTTCCGTCTGAGACCCAGTACTTC. This chain connects TRBV5-1 to TRBJ2-5, with no clear D. The V gene lost 2 bases and the J gene lost 5 bases, with 7 bases spanning the gap. CDR3 length: 12 amino acids. Germline CDR1 reads SGHRS; CDR2 reads YFSETQ.

The rearrangement uses TRBV7-3 and TRBJ2-7; 7 bases are a match to TRBD2. Germline trimming cut 2 bases from V and 4 bases from J; bases unmatched to any gene: 2. CDR3 size: 13 residues. Germline V gene data show CDR1 as SGHTA and CDR2 as FQGTGA. The CDR3 DNA follows: TGTGCCAGCAGCTTAGGACTAGAGTACGAGCAGTACTTC. Translating gives CASSLGLEYEQYF.

V and J are TRBV7-2 and TRBJ1-5, with D tentatively TRBD1 (6 bases). The V end was cut by 3 bases, the J end by 7 bases, with 16 bases between. Germline V gene lookup returns CDR1 SGHTA and CDR2 FQGNSA. The CDR3 covers 15 residues. CDR3 DNA sequence: TGTGCCAGCAGCTTGGTTTGGGGGGCTGAGCAGCCCCAGCATTTT. This gives the protein CASSLVWGAEQPQHF.

The CDR3 DNA follows: TGTGCCAGCAGTGGCCGTAGACCCCTCTACGAGCAGTACTTC. It translates to CASSGRRPLYEQYF. The chain links TRBV2 to TRBJ2-7; D gene uncertain. Germline V CDR1 and CDR2: SNHLY, FYNNEI. V lost 4 bases, J lost 3 bases, and 13 bases lay in between. The CDR3 is 14 amino acids.

The chain links TRBV5-1 to TRBJ1-5; tentative D call: TRBD1 (6 bases). Per germline, CDR1 SGHRS and CDR2 YFSETQ. The CDR3 is 14 residues long. V lost 3 bases and J lost 7, with 14 bases in between. The CDR3 loop reads CASSWGGQGQPQHF. CDR3 DNA sequence: TGCGCCAGCAGCTGGGGGGGGCAGGGACAGCCCCAGCATTTT.

The genes are TRBV6-5 and TRBJ1-2; 10 nucleotides agree with TRBD1. V gave up 6 bases and J gave up 4 bases; unmatched junction bases: 8. CDR1 and CDR2 from the germline V gene are MNHEY and SVGAGI. The CDR3 has 15 amino acids. CDR3 residues: CASSDPRTGGYGYTF. CDR3 sequence (DNA): TGTGCCAGCAGCGACCCTAGGACAGGGGGCTATGGCTACACCTTC.

The J gene is TRBJ1-2, the V gene TRBV7-2, with TRBD1 as a possible D gene (6 bases). CDR3 length: 13 residues. Trimming took off 5 bases at V and 8 bases at J, with 15 bases between the two ends. Germline V gene lookup returns CDR1 SGHTA and CDR2 FQGNSA. CDR3 nucleotide sequence: TGTGCCAGCAGCCTACTCGGGACATACGGCTACACCTTC. Amino acid sequence: CASSLLGTYGYTF.

The chain joins TRBV7-2 to TRBJ2-2; D not certain. Between the trimmed V and J ends, which lost 5 bases and 4 bases, there was a span of 8 bases. The germline CDR1 and CDR2 sequences are SGHTA and FQGNSA. The CDR3 length is 13 residues. CDR3 residues: CASSMFPTGELFF. The DNA of the CDR3 is TGTGCCAGCAGCATGTTCCCCACCGGGGAGCTGTTTTTT. Supplemented by reference TRBV7-2 and TRBJ2-2, the full variable domain reads GAGVSQSPSNKVTEKGKDVELRCDPISGHTALYWYRQSLGQGLEFLIYFQGNSAPDKSGLPSDRFSAERTGGSVSTLTIQRTQQEDSAVYLCASSMFPTGELFFGEGSRLTVL.

In its sample, this clone was seen a few times. The chain is built from TRBV25-1 and TRBJ2-2, with 9 bases aligning to TRBD2. The CDR3 has 17 amino acids. J gave up 6 bases and V 8 bases, and 16 bases lay outside the gene matches. Looked up from germline, CDR1 is MGHDK and CDR2 is SYGVNS. This CDR3 reads CASFRGILAGSSGELFF. CDR3 coding DNA: TGTGCCAGCTTCAGGGGAATCCTAGCGGGATCCTCCGGGGAGCTGTTTTTT.

This clone was recorded once. V and J are TRBV7-2 and TRBJ2-1, with D hard to call. Trimming took off 4 bases at V and 5 bases at J, with 9 bases between the two ends. The CDR3 sequence is 13 residues long. Looked up from germline, CDR1 is SGHTA and CDR2 is FQGNSA. The CDR3 is CASSSSRDNEQFF. The CDR3 DNA reads TGTGCCAGCAGCTCGTCTAGAGACAATGAGCAGTTCTTC.

J is TRBJ2-1 and V is TRBV2, with 9 nucleotides matching TRBD2. Germline V lookup: CDR1 SNHLY, CDR2 FYNNEI. With 9 bases clipped from V and 1 base from J, the junction kept 13 bases outside the gene matches. The CDR3 totals 17 residues. CDR3: CASIAGVVLGSYNEQFF. CDR3 nucleotides: TGTGCCAGTATAGCGGGAGTTGTGTTAGGATCCTACAATGAGCAGTTCTTC.

This clone has only one observation. The chain employs TRBV9 and TRBJ2-3; TRBD1 or TRBD2 may be the D gene (5 bases each). The germline V gene has CDR1 SGDLS and CDR2 YYNGEE. The ends were cut back, 0 bases at V and 0 bases at J, with 14 bases in the middle. The length of the CDR3 is 17 residues. CDR3 DNA sequence: TGTGCCAGCAGCGTAGCAATCGGGACCAAGAGCACAGATACGCAGTATTTT. This translates into CASSVAIGTKSTDTQYF. Drawing the rest from reference TRBV9 and TRBJ2-3, the complete variable domain is DSGVTQTPKHLITATGQRVTLRCSPRSGDLSVYWYQQSLDQGLQFLIQYYNGEERAKGNILERFSAQQFPDLHSELNLSSLELGDSALYFCASSVAIGTKSTDTQYFGPGTRLTVL.

This clone was counted a few times. The chain recombines TRBV2 with TRBJ2-1; D is ambiguous. The V gene's germline CDR1 is SNHLY and CDR2 FYNNEI. V was pared by 6 bases and J by 8 bases, with 14 bases between. The CDR3 is 13 amino acids. In DNA form, the CDR3 reads TGTGCCAGCAGCCCCCCGCAGCGTTATGAGCAGTTCTTC. It translates to CASSPPQRYEQFF.

The chain couples TRBV9 to TRBJ1-5; D unresolved. Germline V gene lookup returns CDR1 SGDLS and CDR2 YYNGEE. V was shortened by 7 bases and J by 3 bases, with 17 bases between the two germline ends. The CDR3 contains 15 residues. The CDR3 loop reads CASSRAGNLNQPQHF. The CDR3 DNA follows: TGTGCCAGCTCACGGGCCGGGAACCTCAATCAGCCCCAGCATTTT.

This rearrangement joins TRBV5-6 to TRBJ2-2; 8 nucleotides align to TRBD2. This CDR3 is 14 amino acids long. The ends lost 2 bases at V and 5 bases at J; junction bases unmatched: 2. CDR1 is SGHDT, CDR2 YYEEEE, per germline. The CDR3 reads CASSFRGRTGELFF. In nucleotides, the CDR3 is TGTGCCAGCAGCTTTCGCGGGAGGACCGGGGAGCTGTTTTTT.

Only one count was recorded for this clone. This sequence joins TRBV19 and TRBJ2-3, with a possible D match to TRBD1 (6 bases). The length of the CDR3 is 15 residues. The V gene lost 7 bases and the J gene lost 6 bases, with 20 bases spanning the gap. Germline loops: CDR1 LNHDA, CDR2 SQIVND (reference sequence). The CDR3 sequence is CASTQTGLFPDTQYF. CDR3 DNA sequence: TGTGCCAGTACTCAGACAGGTCTCTTCCCTGATACGCAGTATTTT.

The V and J genes are TRBV29-1 and TRBJ1-2; D might be TRBD1 (6 bases). The V end was cut by 4 bases, the J end by 10 bases, with 16 bases between. CDR1 and CDR2 (germline): SQVTM, ANQGSEA. The CDR3 has 12 residues. The DNA for the CDR3 is TGCAGCGTTGTAAATAGGGGGTACGACTACACCTTC. Residues: CSVVNRGYDYTF.

The sample holds a few counts of this clone. This same CDR3 is encoded by further DNA sequences in the sample. The chain has TRBV28 and TRBJ2-7; 7 nucleotides line up with TRBD2. The CDR3 covers 15 residues. Per the germline V gene, CDR1 is MDHEN and CDR2 is SYDVKM. J was trimmed by 1 base and V by 7 bases; bases with no gene match: 10. CDR3 residues: CASTFGGGRSYEQYF. CDR3 nucleotide sequence: TGTGCCAGCACCTTTGGGGGAGGGAGGTCCTACGAGCAGTACTTC. The whole variable domain, remainder taken from reference TRBV28 and TRBJ2-7, is DVKVTQSSRYLVKRTGEKVFLECVQDMDHENMFWYRQDPGLGLRLIYFSYDVKMKEKGDIPEGYSVSREKKERFSLILESASTNQTSMYLCASTFGGGRSYEQYFGPGTRLTVT.

This chain connects TRBV27 to TRBJ1-1; 9 bases align to TRBD1. CDR1 is MNHEY, CDR2 SMNVEV, per germline (reference sequence). The CDR3 consists of 13 residues. J lost 5 bases, V lost 7 bases, and 5 bases had no gene match. The CDR3 protein is CASNDRGKTEAFF. The CDR3 DNA reads TGTGCCAGCAACGACAGGGGGAAGACTGAAGCTTTCTTT.

The V and J genes are TRBV7-2 and TRBJ2-1; no clear D gene. V was shortened by 3 bases and J by 2 bases, with 5 bases between the two germline ends. The V gene's germline CDR1 is SGHTA and CDR2 FQGNSA. The CDR3 has 13 residues. DNA of the CDR3: TGTGCCAGCAGCTTTGAGACCTACAATGAGCAGTTCTTC. It yields the protein CASSFETYNEQFF.